A single sample is the source of the 26 T cell receptor beta chains below, sequenced in a study of OX40 agonist ivuxolimab in advanced cancers. The table came from immunoSEQ multiplex PCR; TCRdb's copy has only in-frame clones and leaves some out. The table has some 100,000 clones, under 85% seen once; the top ten hold 5.5%. This sample comprised CD4+ or CD8+ T cells sorted from blood, obtained in a trial of the OX40 agonist ivuxolimab. The receptors here all came from an adult with an advanced solid tumor such as melanoma, head and neck, liver or kidney cancer.

This chain links TRBV9 with TRBJ1-3; D gene uncertain. CDR1 is SGDLS, CDR2 YYNGEE, per germline. The CDR3 runs 12 residues. V shed 4 bases and J shed 1 base, with 3 bases lying between them. The DNA for the CDR3 is TGTGCCAGCAGCCTTTCTGGAAACACCATATATTTT. It is translated as CASSLSGNTIYF.

The rearrangement uses TRBV21-1 and TRBJ1-5; no DNA check was done on the table's D call, TRBD1. TRBV21-1 is tagged as a pseudogene. CDR3 length: 14 residues. The CDR3: CASSNGRGGQPQHF. CDR3 nucleotide sequence: TGTGCCAGCAGCAACGGCAGGGGTGGTCAGCCCCAGCATTTT.

The chain has TRBV7-8 and TRBJ1-1, with D maybe TRBD1 (5 bases). The CDR3 runs to 13 residues. Germline CDR1 and CDR2: SGHVS and FQNEAQ. V gave up 5 bases and J gave up 8 bases, with 15 bases separating them. CDR3 sequence reads: CASSPGVGPEAFF. Here the CDR3 DNA reads TGTGCCAGCAGCCCCGGGGTGGGGCCCGAAGCTTTCTTT.

The chain is built from TRBV9 and TRBJ2-5, with 8 bases lining up with TRBD2. The CDR3 has 16 amino acids. The germline gives CDR1 SGDLS, CDR2 YYNGEE. V lost 4 bases and J lost 5; bases outside the gene matches: 13. CDR3 region: CASSTVGLAGGETQYF. The CDR3 nucleotides read TGTGCCAGCAGCACCGTGGGGCTAGCGGGTGGGGAGACCCAGTACTTC.

CDR3 loop: CASSLYQGHGYTF. Here the CDR3 DNA reads TGTGCCAGCAGTTTATACCAGGGCCATGGCTACACCTTC. This chain connects TRBV27 to TRBJ1-2; maybe TRBD1 (5 bases). There are 13 residues in the CDR3. V lost 1 base and J 6 bases, leaving 9 bases between the germline ends. Per germline, CDR1 MNHEY and CDR2 SMNVEV (reference sequence).

V gene TRBV5-4 combines with J gene TRBJ2-2, with TRBD1 matching over 7 bases. J gave up 6 bases and V 0 bases, and 5 bases lay outside the gene matches. This CDR3 region has 15 residues. Germline values: CDR1 SGHNT, CDR2 YYREEE (reference sequence). Here the CDR3 DNA reads TGTGCCAGCAGCTTGGACAGGGGTGGGTCCGGGGAGCTGTTTTTT. Translated, it gives CASSLDRGGSGELFF.

V usage is TRBV5-1 and J usage is TRBJ2-7; D is unclear. The germline V and J ends were trimmed by 1 base and 0 bases, with 8 bases remaining between them. The CDR3 covers 14 residues. The germline V gene encodes CDR1 SGHRS and CDR2 YFSETQ. The CDR3 DNA sequence: TGCGCCAGCAGCTTGCTCGGAATCTCCTACGAGCAGTACTTC. Translated, it gives CASSLLGISYEQYF.

This chain connects TRBV5-1 to TRBJ2-7, with D uncertain. V was trimmed by 0 bases and J by 6 bases, leaving 4 bases between them. The CDR3 runs 11 residues. From germline, CDR1 is SGHRS and CDR2 YFSETQ. CDR3 in DNA: TGCGCCAGCAGCTTGGGACCCGAGCAGTACTTC. Protein product: CASSLGPEQYF.

V usage is TRBV5-1 and J usage is TRBJ1-6; the D gene is possibly TRBD1 (5 bases). V gave up 3 bases and J gave up 10 bases, with 14 bases separating them. Germline V gene data show CDR1 as SGHRS and CDR2 as YFSETQ. This CDR3 region has 14 residues. DNA of the CDR3: TGCGCCAGCAGCTCAGGGCGGATCGCCTCACCCCTCCACTTT. Encoded protein: CASSSGRIASPLHF.

The J gene is TRBJ1-5, the V gene TRBV2; D is unresolved. The CDR3 has 15 residues. Trimming cost V 2 bases and J 0 bases, with 8 bases left between them. Germline V gene lookup returns CDR1 SNHLY and CDR2 FYNNEI. CDR3: CASSELQTSNQPQHF. For the CDR3, the DNA is TGTGCCAGCAGTGAATTGCAGACTAGCAATCAGCCCCAGCATTTT.

The chain carries TRBV5-1 and TRBJ1-1; weak D call: TRBD1 (5 bases). Germline V gene data show CDR1 as SGHRS and CDR2 as YFSETQ. The ends were cut back, 7 bases at V and 4 bases at J, with 23 bases in the middle. The CDR3 consists of 16 residues. This chain's CDR3 is CASQNRDGGGGTEAFF. The CDR3 DNA follows: TGCGCCAGCCAGAACCGGGACGGCGGGGGAGGCACTGAAGCTTTCTTT. Full variable domain (missing parts from reference TRBV5-1 and TRBJ1-1): KAGVTQTPRYLIKTRGQQVTLSCSPISGHRSVSWYQQTPGQGLQFLFEYFSETQRNKGNFPGRFSGRQFSNSRSEMNVSTLELGDSALYLCASQNRDGGGGTEAFFGQGTRLTVV.

V and J are TRBV10-3 and TRBJ1-2, with TRBD1 as a possible D gene (6 bases). Germline lookup yields CDR1 ENHRY and CDR2 SYGVKD. The length of the CDR3 is 12 residues. The V and J ends lost 7 bases and 4 bases respectively, with 10 bases between them. This CDR3 reads CAIKGVAYGYTF. DNA of the CDR3: TGTGCCATCAAGGGGGTTGCCTATGGCTACACCTTC.

This chain joins TRBV14 and TRBJ2-5; no reliable D call. Matching the DNA end better, TRBJ2-7 makes the J call doubtful. The CDR3 is 13 amino acids. CDR1 is SGHDN, CDR2 FVKESK, per germline. This chain's CDR3 is CASSPRSGYEQYF. The CDR3 nucleotides read TGTGCCAGCAGCCCAAGGTCGGGTTACGAGCAGTACTTC.

V and J are TRBV30 and TRBJ2-7, with TRBD1 identical over 12 bases. J lost 6 bases, V lost 3 bases, and 6 bases had no gene match. Germline V gene sequence: CDR1 GTSNPN, CDR2 SVGIG (reference sequence). There are 14 residues in the CDR3. The CDR3 DNA sequence: TGTGCCTGGAGGGGGACAGGGGGCGAATCCGAGCAGTACTTC. This translates into CAWRGTGGESEQYF.

V usage is TRBV1 and J usage is TRBJ2-6. TRBV1 constitutes a pseudogene. This CDR3 has 11 residues. Written as DNA, the CDR3 is TGCACCAGCAGTCGGGCCAACGTCCTGACTTTC. Translating it yields CTSSRANVLTF.

By proportion, this clone is medium-sized. The same CDR3 arises from other DNA sequences in this sample as well. The rearrangement joins TRBV6-1 to TRBJ1-1; D unclear. The germline gives CDR1 MNHNS, CDR2 SASEGT. V shed 2 bases and J shed 4 bases, with 11 bases lying between them. The CDR3 sequence is 14 residues long. Here the CDR3 DNA reads TGTGCCAGCAGTGAATTGTCCTGGGGCACTGAAGCTTTCTTT. It codes for CASSELSWGTEAFF.

The chain links TRBV11-2 to TRBJ2-1; TRBD2 agrees at 7 bases. The germline CDR1 and CDR2 sequences are SGHAT and FQNNGV. V was pared by 5 bases and J by 5 bases, with 9 bases of the junction left unmatched. CDR3 length: 15 residues. The CDR3 loop is CASSRDYRIDNEQFF. The DNA for the CDR3 is TGTGCCAGCAGCCGGGACTACAGGATTGACAATGAGCAGTTCTTC.

The chain couples TRBV6-1 to TRBJ2-7; maybe TRBD1 (5 bases). This CDR3 is built from 14 residues. Deletions cut 1 base from V and 2 bases from J, with 9 bases between. Germline V CDR1 and CDR2: MNHNS, SASEGT. CDR3: CASSEGRGTYEQYF. The CDR3, as DNA: TGTGCCAGCAGTGAAGGTAGGGGTACCTACGAGCAGTACTTC.

The rearrangement links TRBV19 to TRBJ1-4; D is possibly TRBD1 (6 bases). Germline-derived CDR1 and CDR2 are LNHDA and SQIVND (reference sequence). V lost 6 bases to trimming and J lost 5 bases, with 13 bases between them. The CDR3 covers 14 residues. The CDR3 sequence: CASRHWTVNEKLFF. Written as DNA, the CDR3 is TGTGCCAGTAGACATTGGACAGTGAATGAAAAACTGTTTTTT.

This chain uses TRBV2 with TRBJ1-2, with 7 bases lining up with TRBD1. V shed 4 bases and J 4 bases; nucleotides not matched to a gene: 3. The CDR3 has 13 amino acids. Germline V gene lookup returns CDR1 SNHLY and CDR2 FYNNEI. This CDR3 is CASSGTGSYGYTF. The CDR3 DNA sequence: TGTGCCAGCAGTGGGACAGGAAGCTATGGCTACACCTTC.

This clone was detected only a few times. The CDR3 spells CATSRALGTGDGYTF. The CDR3 bases are TGTGCCACCTCCCGGGCCCTCGGGACAGGGGATGGCTACACCTTC. The chain is built from TRBV19 and TRBJ1-2; the match to TRBD1 covers 10 bases. The germline gives CDR1 LNHDA, CDR2 SQIVND (reference sequence). The V gene end was trimmed by 10 bases and the J gene end by 6 bases; junction bases not matched to a gene: 14. The CDR3 spans 15 residues.

V and J are TRBV5-6 and TRBJ1-5; D is perhaps TRBD1 (5 bases). V was shortened by 0 bases and J by 4 bases, with 14 bases between the two germline ends. Germline lookup yields CDR1 SGHDT and CDR2 YYEEEE. The CDR3 length is 16 residues. The CDR3 DNA is TGTGCCAGCAGCTTGGCCAAGCAGGGTTCGAATCAGCCCCAGCATTTT. Its translation is CASSLAKQGSNQPQHF.

The chain uses TRBV2 and TRBJ1-1; no clear D gene. The CDR3 sequence is 13 residues long. Trimming cost V 4 bases and J 0 bases, with 6 bases left between them. Germline CDR1 is SNHLY and CDR2 is FYNNEI. The CDR3 nucleotides read TGTGCCAGCAGTGCGGGGATGAACACTGAAGCTTTCTTT. Protein sequence: CASSAGMNTEAFF.

The genes are TRBV19 and TRBJ1-2; no firm D call. CDR3 length equals 11 residues. Germline V lookup: CDR1 LNHDA, CDR2 SQIVND (reference sequence). Trimming took off 6 bases at V and 8 bases at J, with 10 bases between the two ends. The CDR3 coding sequence is TGTGCCAGTAGCCTTGCCAGCGGCTACACCTTC. Its translation is CASSLASGYTF. Full variable domain (rest looked up from reference TRBV19 and TRBJ1-2): DGGITQSPKYLFRKEGQNVTLSCEQNLNHDAMYWYRQDPGQGLRLIYYSQIVNDFQKGDIAEGYSVSREKKESFPLTVTSAQKNPTAFYLCASSLASGYTFGSGTRLTVV.

The J gene is TRBJ2-2, the V gene TRBV27, with D unclear. V lost 0 bases and J lost 4, with 18 bases in between. The CDR3 is 18 residues long. CDR1 MNHEY and CDR2 SMNVEV come from the germline V gene (reference sequence). CDR3 loop: CASSLSYYWQDGTGELFF. The CDR3 coding sequence is TGTGCCAGCAGTTTATCCTACTATTGGCAGGACGGCACCGGGGAGCTGTTTTTT.

In this sample, this clone turned up once. The genes are TRBV7-9 and TRBJ2-4; 9 bases line up with TRBD2. CDR1 and CDR2 (germline): SEHNR, FQNEAQ (reference sequence). The CDR3 is 16 residues long. Losses at the gene ends were 5 bases for V and 1 base for J; bases not matched to a gene: 6. CDR3 sequence: CASSIRTSDAKNIQYF. The CDR3 DNA reads as TGTGCCAGCAGCATAAGGACTAGCGATGCCAAAAACATTCAGTACTTC.